This TCR beta chain came from a study of shared clonotypes between healthy human individuals. Overall study context: Contributing individuals were two females and a few males aged 18 to 49.

This CDR3 region has 12 residues. Deletions cut 7 bases from V and 0 bases from J, with 6 bases between. Looked up from germline, CDR1 is ENHRY and CDR2 is SYGVKD. This was a deep-level run. Each cell subset's genomic DNA was divided evenly among several immunoSEQ plates. The data were produced by immunoSEQ multiplex PCR, yet TCRdb's version contains in-frame clones alone and is incomplete. This sample yields approximately 1.4 million clones, of which 95% to 99% are seen a single time; less than 0.55% belongs to the top ten. The chain carries TRBV10-3 and TRBJ2-5; D is uncertain. Sequencing input: naive CD4+ T cells sorted from blood. Subset meaning: CD45RA+ positively selected. The clonotype comes from a man aged 25-45 years in good health. The CDR3 here is CAIKTDQETQYF. The CDR3 DNA is TGTGCCATCAAGACGGACCAAGAGACCCAGTACTTC.